This T cell receptor beta chain was obtained from a study of PD-1 blockade in classical Hodgkin lymphoma (dated by TCRdb to 2020 to 2021). With respect to the entire study: Nivolumab dosing was 3 mg/kg intravenously every 2 weeks, continuing until either disease progression or unacceptable toxicity. To define a peripheral blood immune signature of response to PD-1 blockade in classical Hodgkin lymphoma, the study combined TCR beta sequencing with CyTOF. Beyond this particular receptor, the publication reports: Only a single clinical trial cohort was studied, and what caused the repertoire differences, possibly disease activity or prior therapy, remained undefined. Trial patients achieving complete response had baseline diversity similar to newly diagnosed patients, whereas partial responders and progressors had significantly lower diversity. Baseline TCR diversity was reported as lower in newly diagnosed patients than in healthy donors, and lower still in relapsed/refractory patients. CD4+ but not CD8+ TCR diversity rose significantly by C4D1 (p=0.0027 vs p=0.16), most apparent in complete responders (p=0.02). Diversity was lower in patients who began nivolumab less than 1 year after ASCT, so these patients were left out of later analyses to avoid confounding by immune reconstitution.

Genomic DNA was isolated using the Qiagen DNeasy kit from unsorted PBMCs as well as from negatively selected CD4+ and CD8+ fractions. TCR beta CDR3 regions were subjected to amplification by immunoSEQ multiplex PCR with primers that anneal to V and J segments. A synthetic immune receptor repertoire was used to minimize amplification bias, and any residual bias was removed computationally once sequencing was done. The source study handled its data this way. Custom Python scripts were used to quantify repertoire diversity as the Shannon entropy index. Unsorted, CD4+ and CD8+ repertoires were examined separately, except in combined analyses, for which CD4+ and CD8+ sequences were merged in silico. A clone was considered expanded if an increase in frequency of at least 2-fold after treatment relative to C1D1 was found, and a pseudocount of 0.5 was applied to clones undetected at baseline. Clones with 0 or 1 copy at C1D1 were classified as singleton clones, and clones with 2 or more copies were classified as non-singleton clones. Clones expanded in unsorted samples were annotated as CD4+, CD8+ or unknown by matching protein sequences in sorted samples from the same patient. Diversity changes from C1D1 to C4D1 were tested in paired samples using Wilcoxon tests. TCRdb stores this immuneACCESS table with in-frame sequences only. Part of the clones is absent; in the studies checked, under half of the shortfall reflects unresolved V genes, and no reason is known for the rest. V and J calls and clone size are given by that table; D and trimming were obtained from the DNA. The sample table records 30,000 to 35,000 clones; 90% of these occur just once. About 0.24% of the sample lies in the top ten.

As for this clone: Its antigen is currently not known. Base qualities are not at hand, and no much larger clone is one base apart.

Its CDR3 holds 15 amino acids, cysteine through phenylalanine. Only CDR3 DNA is held: 45 bases, read in frame from base 1. Relative to germline, V is missing 2 bases and J is missing 2 bases, with 3 bases of the junction outside any gene match. The germline V gene provides CDR1 MGHDK and CDR2 SYGVNS. The time point label on this specimen signifies: cycle 1 day 1 (C1D1), immediately before nivolumab initiation. Every trial patient had relapsed after autologous stem cell transplantation, and cohorts A, B and C differed in prior brentuximab vedotin exposure. Magnetic negative selection with a Miltenyi CD4+ T cell isolation kit was used to purify CD4+ T cells from thawed PBMCs. The trial cohort was composed of 55 to 65 patients with relapsed/refractory classical Hodgkin lymphoma, for whom complete response, partial response or progressive disease was recorded as best overall response. In the multi-cohort phase II CheckMate 205 trial, trial patients received single-agent nivolumab. An independent review committee assessed best overall response using the 2007 International Working Group response criteria. Trial PBMCs were collected just before the start of nivolumab (C1D1) and during therapy at cycle 2 day 1 and cycle 4 day 1. Peripheral blood was collected in 8 mL Vacutainer Cell Preparation Tubes, from which PBMCs were isolated by centrifugation and then cryopreserved. Purified CD4+ and CD8+ fractions were generated only in cases for which an additional PBMC sample was available. Magnetically labelled cells were removed on LS columns in a quadroMACS separator, and the flow-through was collected as the purified fraction.

The sequence derives from a human donor with classical Hodgkin lymphoma. The chain is encoded by TRBV25-1 joined to TRBJ2-3, with 8 central nucleotides matching TRBD1. The sample here was CD4+ T cells from blood, taken at baseline. The CDR3 region has the sequence CASSEDRGITDTQYF. The sequence in DNA is TGTGCCAGCAGTGAAGACAGGGGCATCACAGATACGCAGTATTTT. Extended through the reference TRBV25-1 and TRBJ2-3 proteins, this CDR3 yields the full variable domain: EADIYQTPRYLVIGTGKKITLECSQTMGHDKMYWYQQDPGMELHLIHYSYGVNSTEKGDLSSESTVSRIRTEHFPLTLESARPSHTSQYLCASSEDRGITDTQYFGPGTRLTVL.